Following are 27 T cell receptor beta chains from one sample sequenced in a study of T cells after yellow fever vaccination. TCRdb independently ran MiXCR on the 5' RACE reads; one entry per CDR3 protein. The sample has a few hundred thousand distinct CDR3 sequences; approximately 3.9% are singletons. The input for sequencing was PBMCs, taken 5 days after the yellow fever booster vaccination. All receptors come from a young man who received the YFV17D yellow fever vaccine.

This clonotype was counted only a few times. This chain joins TRBV4-3 and TRBJ2-1; 10 bases are shared with TRBD1. CDR3 length: 16 amino acids. Looked up from germline, CDR1 is LGHNA and CDR2 is YSLEER. With 1 base clipped from V and 7 bases from J, the junction kept 7 bases outside the gene matches. CDR3 region: CASSQATGTGVNEQFF. The CDR3 DNA is TGCGCCAGCAGCCAAGCCACCGGGACAGGGGTGAATGAGCAGTTCTTC.

The chain employs TRBV6-1 and TRBJ1-1, with D possibly TRBD1 on 5 matching bases. The CDR3 covers 14 residues. With 1 base removed from V and 1 base from J, the gap between germline ends came to 7 bases. CDR1 and CDR2 from the germline V gene are MNHNS and SASEGT. The CDR3 region is CASSEGGENTEAFF. CDR3 DNA sequence: TGTGCCAGCAGTGAAGGGGGCGAGAACACTGAAGCTTTCTTT.

This chain joins TRBV20-1 and TRBJ1-4, with D possibly matching TRBD1 (5 bases). V lost 0 bases and J lost 4, with 21 bases in between. The CDR3 spans 18 residues. Germline V gene sequence: CDR1 DFQATT, CDR2 SNEGSKA (reference sequence). The CDR3 DNA sequence: TGCAGTGCTAGAGATTGGCAGGGAAGGGGTCCGGGTAATGAAAAACTGTTTTTT. Translation: CSARDWQGRGPGNEKLFF.

This clonotype was observed at least ten times. The V and J genes are TRBV5-1 and TRBJ1-1, with 9 bases fitting TRBD1. The CDR3 sequence is 13 residues long. The V gene's germline CDR1 is SGHRS and CDR2 YFSETQ. Trimming removed 8 bases from V and 4 bases from J; junction bases left unmatched: 6. CDR3 nucleotide sequence: TGCGCCAGTCGGACAGGGGAGGGCACTGAAGCTTTCTTT. Its translation is CASRTGEGTEAFF.

This clonotype was counted ten times or more. The rearrangement uses TRBV5-1 and TRBJ2-5; TRBD2 might be the D (6 bases). CDR3 length: 12 amino acids. Germline lookup yields CDR1 SGHRS and CDR2 YFSETQ. V shed 4 bases and J shed 11 bases, with 15 bases lying between them. CDR3 residues: CASSPPRGAQYF. The CDR3, as DNA: TGCGCCAGCAGCCCGCCTCGCGGGGCTCAGTACTTC.

This clonotype occurred a few times. This chain connects TRBV19 to TRBJ1-1, with D unresolved. The germline V gene encodes CDR1 LNHDA and CDR2 SQIVND (reference sequence). Between the trimmed V and J ends, which lost 1 base and 3 bases, there was a span of 9 bases. The CDR3 sequence is 14 residues long. CDR3 nucleotide sequence: TGTGCCAGTAGTATAGGGGGTAGAGACACTGAAGCTTTCTTT. It yields the protein CASSIGGRDTEAFF.

This clonotype was counted ten times or more. The chain links TRBV27 to TRBJ1-1, with D unclear. The CDR3 is 13 residues long. V was shortened by 6 bases and J by 2 bases, with 10 bases between the two germline ends. CDR1 MNHEY and CDR2 SMNVEV come from the germline V gene (reference sequence). The CDR3 is CASSLRENTEAFF. DNA for the CDR3: TGTGCCAGCAGCTTAAGGGAAAACACTGAAGCTTTCTTT.

This clonotype occurred many times. The V gene is TRBV7-6, the J gene TRBJ1-4; unclear D gene. CDR1 and CDR2 from the germline V gene are SGHVS and FNYEAQ. This CDR3 region has 12 residues. V was shortened by 1 base and J by 7 bases, with 4 bases between the two germline ends. In nucleotides, the CDR3 is TGTGCCAGCAGCTTAGATTCTGAAAAACTGTTTTTT. This sequence encodes CASSLDSEKLFF.

This clonotype was found a few times. The chain is built from TRBV27 and TRBJ1-2; 10 bases are shared with TRBD1. The germline CDR1 and CDR2 sequences are MNHEY and SMNVEV (reference sequence). With V trimmed by 4 bases and J by 3 bases, 8 bases remained unmatched. The CDR3 sequence is 16 residues long. The CDR3 region is CASSSYFGTGDYGYTF. CDR3 nucleotide sequence: TGTGCCAGCAGTTCCTACTTTGGGACAGGGGACTATGGCTACACCTTC.

This clonotype was counted only a few times. The chain uses TRBV15 and TRBJ2-5; 8 bases fit TRBD1. With 2 bases clipped from V and 5 bases from J, the junction kept 10 bases outside the gene matches. The CDR3 sequence is 16 residues long. Germline V gene sequence: CDR1 LNHNV, CDR2 YYDKDF (reference sequence). The CDR3 region has the DNA TGTGCCACCAGCAGAAGTGGACAGGGAAGTGCGGAGACCCAGTACTTC. Translation gives CATSRSGQGSAETQYF.

This clonotype was observed many times. The chain links TRBV9 to TRBJ2-1, with D hard to call. The CDR3 covers 12 residues. Trimming pared 2 bases from V and 6 bases from J, leaving 6 bases between. Looked up from germline, CDR1 is SGDLS and CDR2 is YYNGEE. CDR3 in amino acids: CASSVGVNEQFF. The CDR3 DNA is TGTGCCAGCAGCGTTGGGGTCAATGAGCAGTTCTTC. The complete variable domain, with remaining parts taken from reference TRBV9 and TRBJ2-1, reads DSGVTQTPKHLITATGQRVTLRCSPRSGDLSVYWYQQSLDQGLQFLIQYYNGEERAKGNILERFSAQQFPDLHSELNLSSLELGDSALYFCASSVGVNEQFFGPGTRLTVL.

This clonotype was seen ten or more times. This rearrangement joins TRBV5-1 to TRBJ1-2; D is uncertain. The V end lost 0 bases, the J end lost 3 bases, and 12 bases lay between the germline ends. The germline gives CDR1 SGHRS, CDR2 YFSETQ. This CDR3 is 15 amino acids long. Written as DNA, the CDR3 is TGCGCCAGCAGCTTGGCCGACGAAACAGACTATGGCTACACCTTC. It is translated as CASSLADETDYGYTF.

This clonotype was seen at least ten times. The V call is TRBV9, the J call TRBJ2-3; 12 bases are a match to TRBD2. The length of the CDR3 is 15 residues. V was clipped by 3 bases and J by 4 bases; unmatched bases: 3. In germline, CDR1 is SGDLS, CDR2 YYNGEE. The CDR3 spells CASSGLAGVPDTQYF. The CDR3 nucleotides read TGTGCCAGCAGCGGACTAGCGGGGGTTCCAGATACGCAGTATTTT.

The table lists this clonotype with a few counts. This chain connects TRBV3-1 to TRBJ1-6; no definite D call. The germline V gene has CDR1 LGHDT and CDR2 YNNKEL (reference sequence). Between the trimmed V and J ends, which lost 1 base and 7 bases, there was a span of 11 bases. The CDR3 runs to 15 residues. The CDR3 DNA is TGTGCCAGCAGCCAAGTCGGCCATGTCAATTCACCCCTCCACTTT. Translating gives CASSQVGHVNSPLHF.

The chain carries TRBV6-2 or TRBV6-3 and TRBJ1-2; D not certain. The length of the CDR3 is 11 residues. V was pared by 10 bases and J by 0 bases, with 6 bases between. Germline CDR1 is MNHEY and CDR2 is SVGEGT. DNA of the CDR3: TGTGCCACGGAAGCTAACTATGGCTACACCTTC. Translation gives CATEANYGYTF.

A few counts support this clonotype. The chain recombines TRBV20-1 with TRBJ1-3, with D perhaps matching TRBD1 (6 bases). The CDR3 consists of 13 residues. The V and J ends lost 6 bases and 2 bases respectively, with 11 bases between them. CDR1 is DFQATT, CDR2 SNEGSKA, per germline (reference sequence). CDR3 sequence reads: CSARGQPGNTIYF. The CDR3 DNA reads as TGCAGTGCGCGAGGACAGCCTGGAAACACCATATATTTT.

This clonotype was observed at least ten times. V usage is TRBV10-3 and J usage is TRBJ2-7; D remains unclear. The CDR3 is made up of 13 amino acids. Germline CDR1 and CDR2: ENHRY and SYGVKD. V dropped 3 bases and J dropped 1 base, with 7 bases sitting between them. Here the CDR3 reads CAISDKGSYEQYV. CDR3 DNA sequence: TGTGCCATCAGTGATAAGGGATCCTACGAGCAGTACGTC.

Ten or more counts support this clonotype. V is TRBV7-3 and J is TRBJ2-1; no firm D call. This CDR3 has 14 residues. V was cut by 1 base and J by 5 bases, with 9 bases left in between. Germline V gene lookup returns CDR1 SGHTA and CDR2 FQGTGA. The CDR3 spells CASSLNRLNNEQFF. The CDR3 DNA reads as TGTGCCAGCAGCTTAAACCGGCTTAACAATGAGCAGTTCTTC.

There are a few counts of this clonotype. V is TRBV4-1 and J is TRBJ2-3; TRBD1 aligns across 7 bases. This CDR3 region has 16 residues. CDR1 and CDR2 (germline): MGHRA, YSYEKL. Germline trimming cut 3 bases from V and 7 bases from J; bases unmatched to any gene: 13. The CDR3 loop reads CASSQIGTATINTQYF. The DNA for the CDR3 is TGCGCCAGCAGCCAGATAGGGACAGCAACTATAAATACGCAGTATTTT.

This clonotype came up many times. This chain uses TRBV2 with TRBJ1-2; weak D call: TRBD1 (5 bases). The V gene's germline CDR1 is SNHLY and CDR2 FYNNEI. V lost 4 bases and J lost 4, with 10 bases in between. The CDR3 totals 13 residues. The CDR3 region has the DNA TGTGCCAGCAGTGCGGGGGGTGGCTATGGCTACACCTTC. This codes for CASSAGGGYGYTF.

This clonotype showed up just a few times. The V and J genes are TRBV19 and TRBJ1-5, with 8 positions matching TRBD1. CDR1 is LNHDA and CDR2 is SQIVND in the germline V gene (reference sequence). With 9 bases clipped from V and 5 bases from J, the junction kept 15 bases outside the gene matches. This CDR3 has 16 residues. CDR3 residues: CASRPYQGATYQPQHF. The CDR3 DNA reads as TGTGCCAGCCGTCCATATCAGGGGGCTACCTATCAGCCCCAGCATTTT.

This clonotype appeared a few times. V usage is TRBV5-1 and J usage is TRBJ2-2; 9 bases map to TRBD1. J lost 6 bases, V lost 1 base, and 7 bases had no gene match. This CDR3 comprises 16 residues. CDR1 is SGHRS, CDR2 YFSETQ, per germline. The DNA of the CDR3 is TGCGCCAGCAGCTTGCCTGTGGACAGGGGATCCGGGGAGCTGTTTTTT. This translates into CASSLPVDRGSGELFF.

The rearrangement joins TRBV9 to TRBJ1-2, with D maybe TRBD1 (5 bases). V lost 4 bases, J lost 5 bases, and 15 bases lay in between. The CDR3 loop spans 14 amino acids. The germline gives CDR1 SGDLS, CDR2 YYNGEE. The CDR3 DNA follows: TGTGCCAGCAGCTCGGCCGGGACGGCTTATGGCTACACCTTC. This translates into CASSSAGTAYGYTF.

The table lists this clonotype with many counts. The chain carries TRBV4-3 and TRBJ1-1, with D unresolved. Trimming left V 4 bases short and J 10 bases short, with 16 bases between. The CDR3 is made up of 13 amino acids. The germline V gene encodes CDR1 LGHNA and CDR2 YSLEER. The CDR3 protein is CASSPNEQMGAFF. The DNA of the CDR3 is TGCGCCAGCAGCCCGAATGAACAGATGGGAGCTTTCTTT.

This clonotype was observed a few times. The chain is built from TRBV7-2 and TRBJ2-4, with D maybe TRBD2 (5 bases). Per germline, CDR1 SGHTA and CDR2 FQGNSA. V dropped 5 bases and J dropped 0 bases, with 8 bases sitting between them. The CDR3 consists of 14 residues. CDR3 in amino acids: CASSAGVAKNIQYF. CDR3 bases: TGTGCCAGCAGCGCCGGGGTAGCCAAAAACATTCAGTACTTC.

This clonotype was seen a few times. V and J are TRBV7-2 and TRBJ1-1; TRBD1 might be the D (6 bases). V shed 2 bases and J shed 11 bases, with 21 bases lying between them. Germline values: CDR1 SGHTA, CDR2 FQGNSA. The CDR3 runs to 15 residues. This CDR3 reads CASSLIRTASSEAFF. The CDR3, as DNA: TGTGCCAGCAGCTTAATTAGGACAGCCTCCTCGGAGGCTTTCTTT.

In its sample, this clonotype was seen a few times. The chain couples TRBV2 to TRBJ1-6; D uncertain. Germline V CDR1 and CDR2: SNHLY, FYNNEI. CDR3 length: 13 amino acids. The V and J ends lost 6 bases and 8 bases respectively, with 11 bases between them. For the CDR3, the DNA is TGTGCCAGCAGGTTGGAGCGTGATTCACCCCTCCACTTT. This sequence encodes CASRLERDSPLHF.